These 29 T cell receptor beta chains originate from one sample sequenced in a study of blood T cells in healthy people across ages (dated by TCRdb to about 2015). The method was 5' RACE. The second PCR ran for roughly 6 to 11 cycles and used a J-beta primer mix along with a sample-barcoded 5' primer. The raw public data were reprocessed by TCRdb itself: fastp quality trimming at Q25, MiXCR clonotype calling, in-frame beta chains only. Each CDR3 protein appears once, grouped with its most common genes and DNA. In all, the sample holds some 1,800,000 distinct CDR3 sequences, and about two fifths of those were seen once. The ten largest clones capture more than 20% of the sample. Source material: blood. All receptors derive from a human donor in good health.

V usage is TRBV7-9 and J usage is TRBJ2-1; TRBD2 might be the D (5 bases). Trimming stripped 3 bases from V and 12 bases from J, with 15 bases between. CDR1 and CDR2 from the germline V gene are SEHNR and FQNEAQ (reference sequence). The CDR3 runs 13 residues. The CDR3 spells CASSLGVARRQFF. CDR3 nucleotides: TGTGCCAGCAGCTTGGGAGTGGCTCGGAGGCAGTTCTTC.

For the CDR3, the DNA is TGTGCCAGCAGTCGTCTACTGGACACTCGGTCTGAGGAGCAGTACTTC. Encoded protein: CASSRLLDTRSEEQYF. The gene calls are TRBV6-5 and TRBJ2-7, with D possibly being TRBD1 (5 bases). The CDR3 is 16 amino acids. The germline V gene has CDR1 MNHEY and CDR2 SVGAGI. Deletions cut 5 bases from V and 7 bases from J, with 24 bases between.

Remarks on this clonotype: The junction shows a germline mismatch at one end, possibly a read error. V is TRBV7-9 and J is TRBJ2-3, with 7 bases matching TRBD1. Germline V CDR1 and CDR2: SEHNR, FQNEAQ (reference sequence). This CDR3 is built from 12 residues. CDR3 region: CASSPGTDTRYF. CDR3 bases: TGTGCCAGCAGCCCGGGGACAGATACGCGGTATTTT.

The chain links TRBV18 to TRBJ1-2, with a possible D match to TRBD1 (6 bases). The germline CDR1 and CDR2 sequences are KGHSH and LQKENI. V lost 3 bases, J lost 7 bases, and 12 bases lay in between. The CDR3 contains 13 residues. The CDR3 is CASSPGQPSGYTF. In nucleotides, the CDR3 is TGTGCCAGCTCACCTGGACAGCCGAGTGGCTACACCTTC.

This clonotype appeared a few times. The chain uses TRBV14 and TRBJ2-7, with D perhaps TRBD1 or TRBD2 (6 bases each). Germline V gene lookup returns CDR1 SGHDN and CDR2 FVKESK. V lost 3 bases to trimming and J lost 3 bases, with 12 bases between them. This CDR3 is 14 amino acids long. The DNA of the CDR3 is TGTGCCAGCAGCCAGGCCGGGGGCCACTACGAGCAGTACTTC. Translating it yields CASSQAGGHYEQYF.

The sample holds a few counts of this clonotype. The gene calls are TRBV12-3 or TRBV12-4 and TRBJ2-5; D is possibly TRBD2 (5 bases). There are 15 residues in the CDR3. V lost 3 bases and J lost 11, with 22 bases in between. The CDR3 sequence is CASSFMEEISNEQYF. As DNA, the CDR3 is TGTGCCAGCAGTTTTATGGAGGAGATAAGCAATGAGCAGTACTTC.

The chain uses TRBV6-2 or TRBV6-3 and TRBJ2-1; unclear D gene. Trimming pared 8 bases from V and 9 bases from J, leaving 14 bases between. Germline V gives CDR1 MNHEY, CDR2 SVGEGT. The CDR3 loop spans 12 amino acids. As DNA, the CDR3 is TGTGCCAGCGGCTACGGTGGGCTTGAGCAGTTCTTC. Its protein is CASGYGGLEQFF.

This chain links TRBV12-5 with TRBJ2-3; 8 bases are a match to TRBD2. CDR3 size: 17 residues. Germline trimming cut 0 bases from V and 0 bases from J; bases unmatched to any gene: 5. Germline CDR1 LGHNT, CDR2 FRNRAP. The DNA for the CDR3 is TGTGCTAGTGGTTTGGTTGCCGGGGGGGACAGCACAGATACGCAGTATTTT. It specifies CASGLVAGGDSTDTQYF.

V gene TRBV7-9 combines with J gene TRBJ1-1, with 8 bases identical to TRBD1. This CDR3 is 15 amino acids long. Germline V gives CDR1 SEHNR, CDR2 FQNEAQ (reference sequence). The V segment lost 5 bases and the J segment 0 bases; nucleotides outside the gene matches: 5. For the CDR3, the DNA is TGTGCCAGCAGCCTACAGGGGGAGGTGAACACTGAAGCTTTCTTT. Translated, it gives CASSLQGEVNTEAFF.

This clonotype appeared a few times. The chain has TRBV6-1 and TRBJ1-2, with D perhaps TRBD1 (6 bases). Per the germline V gene, CDR1 is MNHNS and CDR2 is SASEGT. V gave up 6 bases and J gave up 8 bases, with 25 bases separating them. The CDR3 totals 16 residues. The CDR3 bases are TGTGCCAGCAGCGCTTCCGGTCCGGGGGCCAGTGAGGGCTACACCTTC. Residues: CASSASGPGASEGYTF.

The chain uses TRBV28 and TRBJ2-7, with D perhaps being TRBD1 or TRBD2 (5 bases each). V was clipped by 5 bases and J by 2 bases, with 13 bases between them. The CDR3 consists of 14 residues. Germline values: CDR1 MDHEN, CDR2 SYDVKM. In nucleotides, the CDR3 is TGTGCCAGCAGTAACCGGGGCCACCCCTACGAGCAGTACTTC. Protein: CASSNRGHPYEQYF.

This clonotype was counted at least ten times. The rearrangement links TRBV29-1 to TRBJ1-2; D gene unclear. The CDR3 runs to 13 residues. The germline V gene has CDR1 SQVTM and CDR2 ANQGSEA. Trimming left V 7 bases short and J 4 bases short, with 16 bases between. The CDR3 coding sequence is TGCAGCGCTACCACCATGATTGGCTATGGCTACACCTTC. Protein product: CSATTMIGYGYTF.

Comments on this clonotype: At one end the junction does not follow the germline gene, possibly because of a read error. The chain carries TRBV7-2 and TRBJ2-7; tentative D call: TRBD1 (5 bases). This CDR3 is 16 amino acids long. Germline V gene sequence: CDR1 SGHTA, CDR2 FQGNSA. As DNA, the CDR3 is TGTGCCAGCAGCCGAACAGGTGGGTCCCCCTCCTACGAGCGGTACTTC. The encoded protein is CASSRTGGSPSYERYF.

The rearrangement uses TRBV6-5 and TRBJ2-7, with D uncertain. Germline values: CDR1 MNHEY, CDR2 SVGAGI. The V end was cut by 2 bases, the J end by 3 bases, with 11 bases between. The CDR3 consists of 14 residues. The CDR3 loop is CASSYGSSVYEQYF. CDR3 nucleotides: TGTGCCAGCAGTTACGGCAGTTCGGTCTACGAGCAGTACTTC.

The CDR3 is CASEDTNYGYTF. CDR3 bases: TGTGCCAGCGAGGACACTAACTATGGCTACACCTTC. J is TRBJ1-2 and V is TRBV7-8, with D possibly TRBD1 on 5 matching bases. CDR1 is SGHVS, CDR2 FQNEAQ, per germline. This CDR3 region has 12 residues. V lost 8 bases and J lost 0, with 7 bases in between.

The V and J genes are TRBV7-8 and TRBJ2-7; D may be TRBD2 (5 bases). Per the germline V gene, CDR1 is SGHVS and CDR2 is FQNEAQ. Trimming removed 5 bases from V and 2 bases from J, with 16 bases in between. The CDR3 has 15 residues. The CDR3 DNA sequence: TGTGCCAGCAGCGGTGGCGGGTTACCAACCTACGAGCAGTACTTC. Translating it yields CASSGGGLPTYEQYF.

This clonotype was seen more than once but under ten times. The chain employs TRBV7-2 and TRBJ1-2; TRBD1 matches at 9 bases. Germline V gene lookup returns CDR1 SGHTA and CDR2 FQGNSA. The CDR3 contains 14 residues. V gave up 5 bases and J gave up 7 bases; unmatched junction bases: 8. Here the CDR3 reads CASSVTGGAFGYTF. The CDR3, as DNA: TGTGCCAGCAGCGTTACAGGGGGCGCCTTTGGCTACACCTTC.

This clonotype has just a few counts. The CDR3 region has the DNA TGTGCCAGCAGCTTGGTGGGGTGGGCCAGCTACAATGAGCAGTTCTTC. It codes for CASSLVGWASYNEQFF. The V gene is TRBV5-6, the J gene TRBJ2-1; D uncertain. Trimming pared 0 bases from V and 3 bases from J, leaving 13 bases between. Germline values: CDR1 SGHDT, CDR2 YYEEEE. The CDR3 is 16 amino acids.

The J gene is TRBJ2-7, the V gene TRBV11-2, with 9 bases matching TRBD2. This CDR3 has 15 amino acids. Trimming took 0 bases from V and 4 from J; bases not matched to a gene: 4. Per germline, CDR1 SGHAT and CDR2 FQNNGV. The CDR3 protein is CASSLDRLAGYEQYF. CDR3 DNA: TGTGCCAGCAGCTTAGATCGTCTAGCGGGGTACGAGCAGTACTTC.

This clonotype has just a few counts. The rearrangement joins TRBV11-2 to TRBJ1-2, with D perhaps matching TRBD1 (6 bases). The CDR3 runs 15 residues. Trimming took 5 bases from V and 2 from J, leaving 15 bases between them. In germline, CDR1 is SGHAT, CDR2 FQNNGV. CDR3 region: CASSRPGTGNYGYTF. Written as DNA, the CDR3 is TGTGCCAGCAGCCGACCCGGAACAGGGAACTATGGCTACACCTTC.

Worth noting for this clonotype: The junction shows a germline mismatch at one end, possibly a read error. The chain couples TRBV10-3 to TRBJ2-7; no reliable D call. CDR1 and CDR2 from the germline V gene are ENHRY and SYGVKD. The CDR3 consists of 15 residues. The CDR3 reads CAFSELSKVPYEQYF. The CDR3, as DNA: TGTGCCTTCAGTGAGTTGTCTAAAGTCCCGTACGAGCAGTACTTC.

The chain employs TRBV7-2 and TRBJ2-4; D might be TRBD2 (5 bases). The DNA end is more similar to TRBJ2-7, so the J call may be wrong. Germline assignment: CDR1 SGHTA and CDR2 FQGNSA. The CDR3 runs to 13 residues. CDR3 in amino acids: CASSPHLTSEQYF. The CDR3 nucleotides read TGTGCCAGCAGCCCACACCTTACTAGCGAGCAGTACTTC.

This clonotype was seen a few times. The chain is built from TRBV18 and TRBJ2-1; D possibly corresponds to TRBD1 (6 bases). The J call may be incorrect, as the DNA end agrees better with TRBJ2-7. Germline CDR1 and CDR2: KGHSH and LQKENI. The CDR3 contains 15 residues. CDR3 residues: CASSPPDRSYNEQYF. CDR3 nucleotide sequence: TGTGCCAGCTCACCACCGGACAGATCCTACAATGAGCAGTACTTC.

The V and J genes are TRBV7-9 and TRBJ2-5, with TRBD1 matching over 9 bases. Near its end, the DNA agrees better with TRBJ2-7, so the J call may be wrong. CDR3 length: 14 amino acids. In germline, CDR1 is SEHNR, CDR2 FQNEAQ (reference sequence). CDR3 in DNA: TGTGCCAGCAGCTCCTCCGGGACAGGGAACGAGCAGTACTTC. This encodes CASSSSGTGNEQYF.

The chain recombines TRBV5-1 with TRBJ1-1, with 9 bases aligning to TRBD1. The CDR3 is 17 residues long. V trimming: 5 bases; J trimming: 4 bases; junction bases outside the gene matches: 15. The germline V gene encodes CDR1 SGHRS and CDR2 YFSETQ. The CDR3 coding sequence is TGCGCCAGCAGACGGAACCCGACAGGGGGAGTGTTCACTGAAGCTTTCTTT. It codes for CASRRNPTGGVFTEAFF.

The rearrangement joins TRBV20-1 to TRBJ1-6; 9 bases align to TRBD1. Trimming took 2 bases from V and 4 from J; bases not matched to a gene: 9. Per the germline V gene, CDR1 is DFQATT and CDR2 is SNEGSKA (reference sequence). The CDR3 sequence is 17 residues long. The CDR3 protein is CSARPEDRGHYNSPLHF. CDR3 coding DNA: TGCAGTGCTAGACCCGAGGACAGGGGACATTATAATTCACCCCTCCACTTT.

The genes are TRBV20-1 and TRBJ1-1; D not resolved. CDR1 is DFQATT and CDR2 is SNEGSKA in the germline V gene (reference sequence). V was shortened by 3 bases and J by 5 bases, with 13 bases between the two germline ends. The CDR3 length is 13 residues. In nucleotides, the CDR3 is TGCAGTGCTAGTCTGGGGAAGGAGACTGAAGCTTTCTTT. Protein sequence: CSASLGKETEAFF.

The rearrangement uses TRBV7-9 and TRBJ2-5, with 7 bases that match TRBD2. The J segment lost 1 base and the V segment lost 0 bases, leaving 14 bases of the junction unmatched. The CDR3 is made up of 19 amino acids. CDR1 and CDR2 (germline): SEHNR, FQNEAQ (reference sequence). In DNA form, the CDR3 reads TGTGCCAGCAGCTTAGCAAAAACTCCCCGAAGCGGGACCCAAGAGACCCAGTACTTC. It specifies CASSLAKTPRSGTQETQYF.

The chain uses TRBV7-2 and TRBJ2-3; D not resolved. The CDR3 is 17 amino acids. The germline V gene has CDR1 SGHTA and CDR2 FQGNSA. The V and J ends lost 2 bases and 5 bases respectively, with 20 bases between them. The CDR3 region is CASSLPTRAPVGDTQYF. Here the CDR3 DNA reads TGTGCCAGCAGCTTACCGACAAGGGCCCCCGTCGGAGATACGCAGTATTTT.